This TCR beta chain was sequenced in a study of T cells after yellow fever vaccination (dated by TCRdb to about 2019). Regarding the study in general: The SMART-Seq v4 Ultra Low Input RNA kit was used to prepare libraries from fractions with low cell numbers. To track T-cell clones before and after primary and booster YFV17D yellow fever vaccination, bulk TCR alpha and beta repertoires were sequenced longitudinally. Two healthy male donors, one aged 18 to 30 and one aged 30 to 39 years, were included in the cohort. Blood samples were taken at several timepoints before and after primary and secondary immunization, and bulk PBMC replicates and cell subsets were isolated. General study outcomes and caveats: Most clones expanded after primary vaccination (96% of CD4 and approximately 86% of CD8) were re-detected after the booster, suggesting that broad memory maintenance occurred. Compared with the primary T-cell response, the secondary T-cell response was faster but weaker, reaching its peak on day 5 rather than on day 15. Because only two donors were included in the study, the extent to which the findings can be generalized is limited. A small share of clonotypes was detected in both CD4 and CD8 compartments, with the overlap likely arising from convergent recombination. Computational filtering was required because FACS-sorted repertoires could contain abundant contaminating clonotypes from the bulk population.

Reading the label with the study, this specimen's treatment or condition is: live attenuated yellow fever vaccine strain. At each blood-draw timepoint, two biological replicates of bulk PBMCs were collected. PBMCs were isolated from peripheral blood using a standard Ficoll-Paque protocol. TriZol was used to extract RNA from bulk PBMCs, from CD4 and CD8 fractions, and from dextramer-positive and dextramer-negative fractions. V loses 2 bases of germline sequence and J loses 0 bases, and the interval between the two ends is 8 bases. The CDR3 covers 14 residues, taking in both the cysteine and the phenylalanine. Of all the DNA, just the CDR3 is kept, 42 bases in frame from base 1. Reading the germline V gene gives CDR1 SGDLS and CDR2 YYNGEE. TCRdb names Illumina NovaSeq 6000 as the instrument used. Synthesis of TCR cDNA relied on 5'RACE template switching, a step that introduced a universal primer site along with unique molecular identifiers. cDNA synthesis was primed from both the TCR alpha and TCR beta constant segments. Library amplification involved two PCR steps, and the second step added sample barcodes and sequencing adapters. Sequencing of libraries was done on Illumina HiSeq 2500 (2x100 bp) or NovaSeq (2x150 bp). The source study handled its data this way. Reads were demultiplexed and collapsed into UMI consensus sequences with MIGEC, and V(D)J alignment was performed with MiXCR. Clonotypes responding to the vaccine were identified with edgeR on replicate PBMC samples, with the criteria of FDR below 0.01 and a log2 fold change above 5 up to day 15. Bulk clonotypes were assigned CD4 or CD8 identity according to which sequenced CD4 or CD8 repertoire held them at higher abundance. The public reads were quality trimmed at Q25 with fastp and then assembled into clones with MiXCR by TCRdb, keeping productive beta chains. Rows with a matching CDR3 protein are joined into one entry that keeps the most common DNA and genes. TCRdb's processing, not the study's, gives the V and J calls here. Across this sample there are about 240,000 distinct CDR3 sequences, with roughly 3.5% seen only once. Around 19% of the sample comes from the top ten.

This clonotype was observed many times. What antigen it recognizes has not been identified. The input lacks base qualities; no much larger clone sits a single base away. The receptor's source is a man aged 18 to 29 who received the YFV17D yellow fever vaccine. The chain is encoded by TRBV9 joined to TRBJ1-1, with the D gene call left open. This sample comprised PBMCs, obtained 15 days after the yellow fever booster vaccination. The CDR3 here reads CASSVTRMNTEAFF. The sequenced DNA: TGTGCCAGCAGCGTCACACGGATGAACACTGAAGCTTTCTTT.